The 9 T cell receptor beta chains reported below all come from one sample, sequenced in a study of shared clonotypes between healthy human individuals (dated by TCRdb to about 2020). Receptors were amplified or captured by the immunoSEQ multiplex PCR assay. TCRdb limited this immuneACCESS table to in-frame rearrangements with V and J called. A share of clones is missing; checked studies link under half to unresolved V genes, and the rest is unexplained. This sample has 780,000 or so clones in its table, and 72% of those were observed once. Under 2% of the sample is taken by the ten largest. The sequenced material came from memory CD4+ T cells sorted from blood. The cell subset or site label corresponds to: CD45RA-negative fraction. The receptors here all came from a woman aged 30 to 39 in good health.

The chain links TRBV28 to TRBJ2-2; the D call may be TRBD1 or TRBD2 (5 bases each). Germline V gene data show CDR1 as MDHEN and CDR2 as SYDVKM. This CDR3 comprises 17 residues. With 5 bases removed from V and 3 bases from J, the gap between germline ends came to 19 bases. DNA of the CDR3: TGTGCCAGCAGTCCGGACCTTGGGGGAGCGGACACCGGGGAGCTGTTTTTT. It encodes CASSPDLGGADTGELFF.

This chain uses TRBV6-1 with TRBJ2-1; 14 nucleotides match TRBD2. CDR3 length: 19 residues. The trim removed 3 bases at V and 3 bases at J, leaving 10 bases unmatched. Per germline, CDR1 MNHNS and CDR2 SASEGT. In nucleotides, the CDR3 is TGTGCCAGCAGTGACCGAAGTGCGGGACTAGCGGGAGACTACAATGAGCAGTTCTTC. Protein: CASSDRSAGLAGDYNEQFF.

This chain joins TRBV10-3 and TRBJ1-1; D not resolved. Trimming shortened V by 6 bases and J by 0 bases, and 11 bases separated the two germline ends. Germline CDR1 and CDR2: ENHRY and SYGVKD. This CDR3 has 14 residues. This CDR3 reads CAISQGNMNTEAFF. The CDR3 DNA reads as TGTGCCATCAGCCAAGGAAACATGAACACTGAAGCTTTCTTT.

This chain connects TRBV2 to TRBJ1-3; no definite D call. There are 13 residues in the CDR3. The V gene lost 4 bases and the J gene lost 4 bases, with 8 bases spanning the gap. Germline CDR1 reads SNHLY; CDR2 reads FYNNEI. CDR3 region: CASSAEPGNTIYF. Written as DNA, the CDR3 is TGTGCCAGCAGTGCAGAACCGGGAAACACCATATATTTT. Filled out from reference TRBV2 and TRBJ1-3, the complete variable domain reads EPEVTQTPSHQVTQMGQEVILRCVPISNHLYFYWYRQILGQKVEFLVSFYNNEISEKSEIFDDQFSVERPDGSNFTLKIRSTKLEDSAMYFCASSAEPGNTIYFGEGSWLTVV.

The CDR3 region is CASSLMDGEQFF. CDR3 in DNA: TGTGCCAGCAGCCTGATGGACGGTGAGCAGTTCTTC. The rearrangement uses TRBV9 and TRBJ2-1; no clear D gene. V was clipped by 4 bases and J by 9 bases, with 11 bases between them. Germline V gene lookup returns CDR1 SGDLS and CDR2 YYNGEE. The CDR3 covers 12 residues.

The table lists this clone with many counts. This chain connects TRBV5-4 to TRBJ1-1; maybe TRBD1 (5 bases). Germline loops: CDR1 SGHNT, CDR2 YYREEE (reference sequence). V lost 3 bases and J lost 5, with 14 bases in between. There are 14 residues in the CDR3. CDR3 bases: TGTGCCAGCAGCTCTTGGGGGGGAGGGACTGAAGCTTTCTTT. Translated: CASSSWGGGTEAFF.

This clone was seen a few times. This sample includes further DNA sequences coding for the same CDR3. The V call is TRBV27, the J call TRBJ1-4, with TRBD1 as a possible D gene (5 bases). This CDR3 is built from 12 residues. Germline loops: CDR1 MNHEY, CDR2 SMNVEV (reference sequence). The V end was cut by 2 bases, the J end by 8 bases, with 6 bases between. CDR3: CASSLRGEKLFF. The CDR3 DNA sequence: TGTGCCAGCAGTTTACGGGGGGAAAAACTGTTTTTT.

This chain connects TRBV28 to TRBJ2-7; possibly TRBD1 or TRBD2 for D (5 bases each). Germline values: CDR1 MDHEN, CDR2 SYDVKM. Trimming left V 4 bases short and J 2 bases short, with 12 bases between. The CDR3 consists of 14 residues. The CDR3 loop is CASSSGTVTYEQYF. In nucleotides, the CDR3 is TGTGCCAGCAGTTCCGGGACGGTAACCTACGAGCAGTACTTC.

V usage is TRBV11-3 and J usage is TRBJ2-1; possible D gene TRBD2, 5 bases. Germline V CDR1 and CDR2: SGHNT, YENEEA. This CDR3 spans 16 amino acids. The V end lost 0 bases, the J end lost 4 bases, and 13 bases lay between the germline ends. The chain's CDR3 is CASSLEWRSDYNEQFF. The CDR3 bases are TGTGCCAGCAGCTTAGAATGGAGGTCTGATTACAATGAGCAGTTCTTC.